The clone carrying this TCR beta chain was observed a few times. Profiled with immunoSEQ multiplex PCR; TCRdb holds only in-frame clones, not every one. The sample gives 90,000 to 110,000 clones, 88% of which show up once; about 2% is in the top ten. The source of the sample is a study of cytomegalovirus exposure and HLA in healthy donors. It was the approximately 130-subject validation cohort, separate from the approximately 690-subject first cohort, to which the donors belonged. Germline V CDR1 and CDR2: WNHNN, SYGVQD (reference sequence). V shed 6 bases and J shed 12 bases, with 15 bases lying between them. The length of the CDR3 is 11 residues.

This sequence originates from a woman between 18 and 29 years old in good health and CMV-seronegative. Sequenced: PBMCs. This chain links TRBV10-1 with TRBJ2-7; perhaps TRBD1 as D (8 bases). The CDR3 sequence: CASRDREGPYF. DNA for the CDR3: TGCGCCAGCAGGGACAGGGAGGGGCCGTACTTC.